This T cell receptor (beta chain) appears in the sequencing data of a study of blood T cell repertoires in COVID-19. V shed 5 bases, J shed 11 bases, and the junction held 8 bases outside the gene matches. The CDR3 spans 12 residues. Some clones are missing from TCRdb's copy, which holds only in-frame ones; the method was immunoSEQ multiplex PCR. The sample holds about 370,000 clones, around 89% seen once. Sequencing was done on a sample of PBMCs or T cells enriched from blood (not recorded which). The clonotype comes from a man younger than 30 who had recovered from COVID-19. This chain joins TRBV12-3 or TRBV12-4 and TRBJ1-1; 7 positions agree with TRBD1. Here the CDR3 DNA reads TGTGCCAGCAGTCTCCTCAGGGGGTGGGCTTTCTTT. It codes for CASSLLRGWAFF.